The 32 T cell receptor beta chains reported below all come from one sample, sequenced in a study of blood T cell repertoires in COVID-19. The method was immunoSEQ multiplex PCR; TCRdb's version includes in-frame clones alone and lacks a portion of them. The sample contains fewer than 400,000 clones, roughly 86% of which appear only once. The sample taken for sequencing was peripheral blood. The source is a human donor in a cohort sampled during active COVID-19.

V usage is TRBV5-7 and J usage is TRBJ2-1, with a possible D match to TRBD1 (5 bases). TRBV5-7 is designated an ORF whose function remains uncertain. V was shortened by 4 bases and J by 0 bases, with 11 bases between the two germline ends. There are 15 residues in the CDR3. Here the CDR3 DNA reads TGTGCCAGCAGCGGCGACAGAAGCTCCTACAATGAGCAGTTCTTC. Translating it yields CASSGDRSSYNEQFF.

CDR3 nucleotide sequence: TGTGCCTGGAGTGTCAGGGGGACTGGAAACACCATATATTTT. This encodes CAWSVRGTGNTIYF. The chain joins TRBV30 to TRBJ1-3; 7 nucleotides align to TRBD1. J lost 2 bases, V lost 0 bases, and 1 base had no gene match. The germline gives CDR1 GTSNPN, CDR2 SVGIG (reference sequence). The CDR3 extends over 14 amino acids. The full variable domain, rest sourced from reference TRBV30 and TRBJ1-3, is SQTIHQWPATLVQPVGSPLSLECTVEGTSNPNLYWYRQAAGRGLQLLFYSVGIGQISSEVPQNLSASRPQDRQFILSSKKLLLSDSGFYLCAWSVRGTGNTIYFGEGSWLTVV.

The V call is TRBV28, the J call TRBJ2-7, with D maybe TRBD1 (6 bases). The CDR3 runs 14 residues. Germline-derived CDR1 and CDR2 are MDHEN and SYDVKM. Trimming stripped 5 bases from V and 3 bases from J, with 14 bases between. In DNA form, the CDR3 reads TGTGCCAGCAGTCCATTCCGGGACAACTACGAGCAGTACTTC. Protein product: CASSPFRDNYEQYF.

This clone was seen a few times. The chain combines TRBV28 with TRBJ1-1, with 11 bases that match TRBD1. Per the germline V gene, CDR1 is MDHEN and CDR2 is SYDVKM. The CDR3 totals 15 residues. Germline trimming cut 7 bases from V and 4 bases from J; bases unmatched to any gene: 8. CDR3 sequence (DNA): TGTGCCAGCACCACATCCGGGACAGGGGGCACTGAAGCTTTCTTT. This encodes CASTTSGTGGTEAFF.

The genes are TRBV27 and TRBJ2-5; 10 bases are shared with TRBD1. This CDR3 spans 17 amino acids. Germline CDR1 is MNHEY and CDR2 is SMNVEV (reference sequence). V lost 3 bases, J lost 4 bases, and 11 bases stayed unmatched. The CDR3 region is CASSFSPGTGARETQYF. The CDR3 bases are TGTGCCAGCAGTTTTAGCCCCGGGACAGGGGCTCGAGAGACCCAGTACTTC.

The chain recombines TRBV7-9 with TRBJ2-1, with D tentatively TRBD1 (6 bases). Between the trimmed V and J ends, which lost 10 bases and 0 bases, there was a span of 13 bases. The CDR3 has 14 amino acids. Germline V gives CDR1 SEHNR, CDR2 FQNEAQ (reference sequence). The CDR3: CATIRGSSYNEQFF. The CDR3 bases are TGTGCCACAATCAGGGGTAGCTCCTACAATGAGCAGTTCTTC. Using reference TRBV7-9 and TRBJ2-1 for the parts outside the CDR3, the full variable domain is DTGVSQNPRHKITKRGQNVTFRCDPISEHNRLYWYRQTLGQGPEFLTYFQNEAQLEKSRLLSDRFSAERPKGSFSTLEIQRTEQGDSAMYLCATIRGSSYNEQFFGPGTRLTVL.

The chain is built from TRBV28 and TRBJ2-5; TRBD2 might be the D (6 bases). Germline CDR1 MDHEN, CDR2 SYDVKM. V was clipped by 10 bases and J by 1 base, with 16 bases between them. The CDR3 totals 14 residues. CDR3 coding DNA: TGTGCCACCGACCGCGGGACGGGCCAAGAGACCCAGTACTTC. Protein product: CATDRGTGQETQYF.

CDR3 coding DNA: TGTGCCAGTAGGCCCGCCGGGGGAGGCTACACCTTC. Its protein product is CASRPAGGGYTF. The V and J genes are TRBV19 and TRBJ1-2; TRBD1 might be the D (5 bases). Germline CDR1 and CDR2: LNHDA and SQIVND (reference sequence). V was cut by 6 bases and J by 8 bases, with 13 bases left in between. This CDR3 spans 12 amino acids.

The gene calls are TRBV12-3 or TRBV12-4 and TRBJ1-2, with a tentative D call TRBD1 (5 bases). This CDR3 contains 13 residues. V was cut by 7 bases and J by 4 bases, with 13 bases left in between. DNA for the CDR3: TGTGCCAGCACCACCCAGGGTCTCTATGGCTACACCTTC. Amino acid sequence: CASTTQGLYGYTF.

V and J are TRBV27 and TRBJ2-1; 8 nucleotides match TRBD1. Germline V gene lookup returns CDR1 MNHEY and CDR2 SMNVEV (reference sequence). Trimming took 0 bases from V and 4 from J; bases not matched to a gene: 5. This CDR3 is 16 amino acids long. DNA for the CDR3: TGTGCCAGCAGTTTATCCTGGACAGGGCCTTACAATGAGCAGTTCTTC. Its protein is CASSLSWTGPYNEQFF.

The sample holds a few counts of this clone. The V and J genes are TRBV7-9 and TRBJ2-3; D unclear. The CDR3 length is 14 residues. V gave up 6 bases and J gave up 6 bases, with 16 bases separating them. The germline V gene encodes CDR1 SEHNR and CDR2 FQNEAQ (reference sequence). This CDR3 is CASRSGYIEDTQYF. DNA for the CDR3: TGTGCCAGCAGATCCGGGTATATAGAGGATACGCAGTATTTT.

The table lists this clone with a few counts. The chain is built from TRBV15 and TRBJ2-7, with 10 positions matching TRBD2. The CDR3 has 15 residues. V trimming: 9 bases; J trimming: 4 bases; junction bases outside the gene matches: 12. Germline CDR1 LNHNV, CDR2 YYDKDF (reference sequence). CDR3: CATSRPAGGLYEQYF. CDR3 DNA sequence: TGTGCCACGAGTCGTCCAGCGGGAGGGCTATACGAGCAGTACTTC.

This clone occurred once. The V and J genes are TRBV18 and TRBJ2-5; 11 positions agree with TRBD2. Per germline, CDR1 KGHSH and CDR2 LQKENI. The CDR3 totals 18 residues. The V and J ends lost 6 bases and 0 bases, in that order; junction bases with no gene match: 12. Written as DNA, the CDR3 is TGTGCCAGCTCGCTGGCTCCGGGACTAGCGGCCAACCAAGAGACCCAGTACTTC. Translated: CASSLAPGLAANQETQYF.

The rearrangement uses TRBV5-4 and TRBJ2-3, with D possibly TRBD2 on 5 matching bases. The CDR3 has 16 amino acids. CDR1 is SGHNT, CDR2 YYREEE, per germline (reference sequence). With 0 bases removed from V and 2 bases from J, the gap between germline ends came to 13 bases. This CDR3 reads CASSLDFSADTDTQYF. Written as DNA, the CDR3 is TGTGCCAGCAGCTTGGATTTTAGCGCCGACACAGATACGCAGTATTTT.

The chain links TRBV9 to TRBJ2-1; 10 nucleotides line up with TRBD2. The CDR3 is made up of 19 amino acids. V shed 0 bases, J shed 3 bases, and the junction held 12 bases outside the gene matches. The germline V gene has CDR1 SGDLS and CDR2 YYNGEE. The CDR3 region has the DNA TGTGCCAGCAGCGTAGCCCCCCGGAGCGGGGGGGCGGGCTACAATGAGCAGTTCTTC. Translation gives CASSVAPRSGGAGYNEQFF.

The gene calls are TRBV2 and TRBJ2-5; weak D call: TRBD1 (5 bases). The CDR3 contains 13 residues. The V gene's germline CDR1 is SNHLY and CDR2 FYNNEI. The V and J ends lost 8 bases and 5 bases respectively, with 15 bases between them. The CDR3 here is CASAAGLRETQYF. In nucleotides, the CDR3 is TGTGCCAGCGCAGCAGGGCTGCGGGAGACCCAGTACTTC. Full variable domain (outside the CDR3, taken from reference TRBV2 and TRBJ2-5): EPEVTQTPSHQVTQMGQEVILRCVPISNHLYFYWYRQILGQKVEFLVSFYNNEISEKSEIFDDQFSVERPDGSNFTLKIRSTKLEDSAMYFCASAAGLRETQYFGPGTRLLVL.

The chain has TRBV5-6 and TRBJ2-7, with D perhaps matching TRBD1 (6 bases). CDR3 length: 14 residues. Trimming shortened V by 3 bases and J by 3 bases, and 13 bases separated the two germline ends. Germline V gives CDR1 SGHDT, CDR2 YYEEEE. The CDR3 spells CASSSTQGSYEQYF. In nucleotides, the CDR3 is TGTGCCAGCAGCTCCACCCAGGGGAGCTACGAGCAGTACTTC. The full variable domain, with the rest looked up from reference TRBV5-6 and TRBJ2-7, is DAGVTQSPTHLIKTRGQQVTLRCSPKSGHDTVSWYQQALGQGPQFIFQYYEEEERQRGNFPDRFSGHQFPNYSSELNVNALLLGDSALYLCASSSTQGSYEQYFGPGTRLTVT.

This chain joins TRBV5-1 and TRBJ2-3; 7 bases align to TRBD2. The V segment lost 0 bases and the J segment 4 bases; nucleotides outside the gene matches: 5. CDR1 SGHRS and CDR2 YFSETQ come from the germline V gene. CDR3 length: 15 residues. CDR3 protein: CASSLGWAGADTQYF. CDR3 coding DNA: TGCGCCAGCAGCTTGGGTTGGGCGGGAGCAGATACGCAGTATTTT.

The chain carries TRBV30 and TRBJ2-3, with 9 bases lining up with TRBD1. With V trimmed by 4 bases and J by 2 bases, 7 bases remained unmatched. This CDR3 spans 15 amino acids. The germline CDR1 and CDR2 sequences are GTSNPN and SVGIG (reference sequence). This CDR3 is CAWTTGQGNTDTQYF. The CDR3 bases are TGTGCCTGGACCACGGGACAGGGAAACACAGATACGCAGTATTTT.

This chain uses TRBV6-5 with TRBJ1-1; TRBD1 is a possible D gene (5 bases). CDR3 length: 13 residues. Trimming stripped 10 bases from V and 5 bases from J, with 17 bases between. Germline assignment: CDR1 MNHEY and CDR2 SVGAGI. In DNA, the CDR3 is TGTGCCACCCGGGGGGGGTGGGAAACTGAAGCTTTCTTT. Residues: CATRGGWETEAFF.

The V gene is TRBV15, the J gene TRBJ2-2; D is unresolved. Per germline, CDR1 LNHNV and CDR2 YYDKDF (reference sequence). CDR3 size: 14 residues. Trimming stripped 1 base from V and 2 bases from J, with 5 bases between. The CDR3 here is CATSRGGNTGELFF. In nucleotides, the CDR3 is TGTGCCACCAGCAGAGGAGGAAACACCGGGGAGCTGTTTTTT.

The chain joins TRBV11-2 to TRBJ2-5; maybe TRBD1 (5 bases). The ends were cut back, 5 bases at V and 2 bases at J, with 18 bases in the middle. This CDR3 region has 16 residues. Germline V CDR1 and CDR2: SGHAT, FQNNGV. For the CDR3, the DNA is TGTGCCAGCAGCCCTAGGGGCGTGGACCCTCAAGAGACCCAGTACTTC. Residues: CASSPRGVDPQETQYF.

The chain couples TRBV6-5 to TRBJ1-2; 7 bases are a match to TRBD1. V lost 7 bases to trimming and J lost 4 bases; unmatched junction nucleotides: 6. The germline V gene encodes CDR1 MNHEY and CDR2 SVGAGI. This CDR3 spans 13 amino acids. As DNA, the CDR3 is TGTGCCAGCACCGGGGACAGTTTCTATGGCTACACCTTC. It encodes CASTGDSFYGYTF.

This chain connects TRBV19 to TRBJ1-1, with 8 bases aligning to TRBD1. J lost 2 bases, V lost 7 bases, and 24 bases had no gene match. Germline values: CDR1 LNHDA, CDR2 SQIVND (reference sequence). The CDR3 is made up of 20 amino acids. CDR3 loop: CASTPSPGGWTIMSNTEAFF. DNA of the CDR3: TGTGCCAGTACCCCTTCCCCAGGGGGCTGGACCATAATGAGCAACACTGAAGCTTTCTTT.

The V gene is TRBV5-1, the J gene TRBJ2-1, with TRBD2 matching 9 bases. V shed 2 bases and J 0 bases; nucleotides not matched to a gene: 3. There are 16 residues in the CDR3. Germline lookup yields CDR1 SGHRS and CDR2 YFSETQ. CDR3 residues: CASSFFSGSSYNEQFF. The CDR3 bases are TGCGCCAGCAGCTTTTTTAGCGGGAGCTCCTACAATGAGCAGTTCTTC.

The rearrangement uses TRBV27 and TRBJ1-1, with 7 nucleotides matching TRBD1. Germline V lookup: CDR1 MNHEY, CDR2 SMNVEV (reference sequence). This CDR3 is 15 amino acids long. V gave up 3 bases and J gave up 4 bases; unmatched junction bases: 8. CDR3 nucleotide sequence: TGTGCCAGCAGTTTCTCAGACAGGGTGAGCACTGAAGCTTTCTTT. This gives the protein CASSFSDRVSTEAFF.

This clone was seen more than once but under ten times. The chain joins TRBV5-4 to TRBJ2-2; D unresolved. CDR3 length: 12 residues. Germline values: CDR1 SGHNT, CDR2 YYREEE (reference sequence). Deletions cut 4 bases from V and 1 base from J, with 2 bases between. The CDR3 protein is CASSLNTGELFF. The DNA for the CDR3 is TGTGCCAGCAGCCTGAACACCGGGGAGCTGTTTTTT.

The chain carries TRBV5-4 and TRBJ1-2; TRBD1 aligns across 8 bases. The CDR3 sequence is 17 residues long. V lost 0 bases, J lost 4 bases, and 11 bases stayed unmatched. The germline V gene encodes CDR1 SGHNT and CDR2 YYREEE (reference sequence). The CDR3: CASSLERWPGQGYGYTF. DNA of the CDR3: TGTGCCAGCAGCTTGGAGCGCTGGCCCGGACAGGGCTATGGCTACACCTTC. Full variable domain (outside the CDR3, taken from reference TRBV5-4 and TRBJ1-2): ETGVTQSPTHLIKTRGQQVTLRCSSQSGHNTVSWYQQALGQGPQFIFQYYREEENGRGNFPPRFSGLQFPNYSSELNVNALELDDSALYLCASSLERWPGQGYGYTFGSGTRLTVV.

V is TRBV28 and J is TRBJ2-4; possible D gene TRBD2, 5 bases. The ends were cut back, 2 bases at V and 0 bases at J, with 11 bases in the middle. The CDR3 is 16 residues long. Germline CDR1 reads MDHEN; CDR2 reads SYDVKM. DNA for the CDR3: TGTGCCAGCAGTTTACATGGAGGTGTAGCCAAAAACATTCAGTACTTC. Translated: CASSLHGGVAKNIQYF.

This chain joins TRBV27 and TRBJ1-2, with D possibly TRBD1 on 6 matching bases. The germline V gene encodes CDR1 MNHEY and CDR2 SMNVEV (reference sequence). The CDR3 has 14 amino acids. The V end was cut by 10 bases, the J end by 5 bases, with 20 bases between. Here the CDR3 DNA reads TGTGCCACCAGGGACCCAGGACAGCTATATGGCTACACCTTC. Encoded protein: CATRDPGQLYGYTF.

The chain uses TRBV29-1 and TRBJ1-4, with TRBD1 matching over 9 bases. Germline V gives CDR1 SQVTM, CDR2 ANQGSEA. Unmatched junction bases numbered 6, after V lost 7 bases and J lost 6 bases. There are 13 residues in the CDR3. CDR3 in DNA: TGCAGCGCCGGGACAGGGAGGGATGAAAAACTGTTTTTT. Its protein product is CSAGTGRDEKLFF.

The chain is built from TRBV18 and TRBJ2-7; D is ambiguous. Trimming pared 5 bases from V and 2 bases from J, leaving 4 bases between. Looked up from germline, CDR1 is KGHSH and CDR2 is LQKENI. CDR3 size: 11 residues. Written as DNA, the CDR3 is TGTGCCAGCTCATCAACCTACGAGCAGTACTTC. This sequence encodes CASSSTYEQYF.